One sample yielded the 2 T cell receptor beta chains listed below, sequenced in a study of shared clonotypes between healthy human individuals. Naive CD8 cells comprised CD45RO-negative, CCR7-positively selected cells, excluding terminally differentiated effector memory CD45RA+ cells. The method was immunoSEQ multiplex PCR; TCRdb's version includes in-frame clones alone and lacks a portion of them. The sample has around 2.1 million clones, 93% seen once. The specimen was naive CD8+ T cells from PBMCs. The receptors shown here come from a man aged 18 to 29 in good health. Some clones in this sample may be carry-over from other donors' samples.

The chain links TRBV9 to TRBJ2-5, with D possibly being TRBD2 (6 bases). Germline V CDR1 and CDR2: SGDLS, YYNGEE. The length of the CDR3 is 14 residues. Trimming left V 3 bases short and J 2 bases short, with 11 bases between. The CDR3 nucleotides are TGTGCCAGCAGCGACGGGAGCGTACAAGAGACCCAGTACTTC. This translates into CASSDGSVQETQYF.

The V call is TRBV7-3, the J call TRBJ2-3; D gene unclear. Germline CDR1 and CDR2: SGHTA and FQGTGA. The CDR3 contains 15 residues. The V end was cut by 6 bases, the J end by 4 bases, with 17 bases between. The CDR3 nucleotides read TGTGCCAGCAGTTCCGGGCCCCGTCCCCCAGATACGCAGTATTTT. Protein product: CASSSGPRPPDTQYF.